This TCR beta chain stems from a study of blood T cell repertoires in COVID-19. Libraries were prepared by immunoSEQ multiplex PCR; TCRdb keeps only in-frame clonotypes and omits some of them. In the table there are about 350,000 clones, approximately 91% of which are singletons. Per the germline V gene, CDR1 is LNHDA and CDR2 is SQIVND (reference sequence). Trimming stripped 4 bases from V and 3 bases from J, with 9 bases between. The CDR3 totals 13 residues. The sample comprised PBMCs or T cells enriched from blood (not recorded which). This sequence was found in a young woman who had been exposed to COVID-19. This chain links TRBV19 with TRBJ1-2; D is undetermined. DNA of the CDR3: TGTGCCAGTAGTACAGGATTGGACTATGGCTACACCTTC. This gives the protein CASSTGLDYGYTF.